This T cell receptor (beta chain) was identified during a study of blood T cell repertoires in COVID-19. Per the original methods: The authors estimated nucleated cell counts from reference gene primer amplification. The protocol was immunoSEQ multiplex PCR, while the TCRdb copy is restricted to in-frame clones and leaves out a portion. V and J calls and clone size come straight from that table; D and trimming were deduced from the DNA. The repertoire holds 100,000 to 150,000 clones, more than 80% seen once, with 2.5% to 3.5% in the top ten. The CDR3 contains 18 residues. Germline CDR1 LGHNA, CDR2 YSLEER. V gave up 0 bases and J gave up 11 bases, with 28 bases separating them.

This chain uses TRBV4-3 with TRBJ2-5; D may be TRBD2 (6 bases). The sample was peripheral blood. The sequence came from a woman older than 75 with COVID-19, enrolled during active disease. The CDR3: CASSQDFGSAGTSFPQYF. The CDR3 DNA is TGCGCCAGCAGCCAAGATTTCGGGTCGGCCGGGACTTCATTTCCTCAGTACTTC.